The 13 T cell receptor beta chains below all came from one sample that was sequenced in a study of blood T cell repertoires in COVID-19. Sequencing was performed with immunoSEQ multiplex PCR; in TCRdb, only in-frame clones are kept and a portion is missing. The repertoire holds 63,000 or so clones, with 85% to 90% as singletons. The sample taken for sequencing was peripheral blood. These receptor sequences come from a man between 70 and 80 years old with active COVID-19.

The chain carries TRBV7-6 and TRBJ2-1; 7 bases are shared with TRBD2. CDR1 is SGHVS and CDR2 is FNYEAQ in the germline V gene. The CDR3 has 18 amino acids. Trimming at V came to 5 bases and at J to 9 bases, leaving 22 bases not matched to a gene. The CDR3 loop is CASSPRGGQGRRGSEQFF. In nucleotides, the CDR3 is TGTGCCAGCAGCCCTAGGGGCGGCCAGGGCCGTCGCGGGAGTGAGCAGTTCTTC.

The V call is TRBV3-1 (or the pseudogene TRBV3-2), the J call TRBJ2-7, with TRBD2 identical over 12 bases. This CDR3 contains 15 residues. Germline V gene sequence: CDR1 LGHDT, CDR2 YNNKEL (reference sequence). V was clipped by 1 base and J by 5 bases; unmatched bases: 3. CDR3 DNA: TGTGCCAGCAGCCAAGGACTAGCGGGAGTGGACGAGCAGTACTTC. Translated, it gives CASSQGLAGVDEQYF.

This clone was counted a single time. The V and J genes are TRBV28 and TRBJ1-4, with 7 bases identical to TRBD1. Germline loops: CDR1 MDHEN, CDR2 SYDVKM. The CDR3 runs to 19 residues. J was trimmed by 8 bases and V by 5 bases; bases with no gene match: 23. The CDR3 DNA follows: TGTGCCAGCAGTCCTAGGCGACAGGGTTTGGGGGACGAGGGGGAAAAACTGTTTTTT. Amino acids: CASSPRRQGLGDEGEKLFF.

Comment on this clone: Other DNA sequences in the sample encode the same CDR3. The chain joins TRBV24-1 to TRBJ2-3, with 7 bases lining up with TRBD2. Germline V gene data show CDR1 as KGHDR and CDR2 as SFDVKD. V shed 5 bases and J 1 base; nucleotides not matched to a gene: 2. The CDR3 has 14 residues. As DNA, the CDR3 is TGTGCCACCAGTGGGGCGGGAGGCACAGATACGCAGTATTTT. It specifies CATSGAGGTDTQYF.

V and J are TRBV15 and TRBJ2-7, with 8 bases that match TRBD2. The CDR3 sequence is 16 residues long. Looked up from germline, CDR1 is LNHNV and CDR2 is YYDKDF (reference sequence). Trimming removed 1 base from V and 5 bases from J; junction bases left unmatched: 10. CDR3 nucleotide sequence: TGTGCCACCAGCAGAGCAAGAGCGGGAGCGGGAAACGAGCAGTACTTC. Its translation is CATSRARAGAGNEQYF.

The V call is TRBV18, the J call TRBJ2-7; TRBD2 might be the D (5 bases). This CDR3 has 16 amino acids. The germline V gene encodes CDR1 KGHSH and CDR2 LQKENI. V was cut by 6 bases and J by 4 bases, with 22 bases left in between. The DNA for the CDR3 is TGTGCCAGCTCCCACCAGGTTCCCGGAGGCCGGTACGAGCAGTACTTC. Encoded protein: CASSHQVPGGRYEQYF.

The CDR3 loop reads CASSPPGVLTF. CDR3 nucleotide sequence: TGTGCCAGCAGCCCGCCCGGCGTCCTGACTTTC. This rearrangement joins TRBV7-2 to TRBJ2-6, with D hard to call. V was clipped by 5 bases and J by 12 bases, with 8 bases between them. Germline V gene data show CDR1 as SGHTA and CDR2 as FQGNSA. The CDR3 is made up of 11 amino acids.

The chain uses TRBV4-3 and TRBJ2-3, with TRBD2 matching 10 bases. The V gene's germline CDR1 is LGHNA and CDR2 YSLEER. There are 15 residues in the CDR3. Losses at the gene ends were 4 bases for V and 6 bases for J; bases not matched to a gene: 7. The CDR3 sequence is CASSLQREGQDTQYF. The CDR3 nucleotides read TGCGCCAGCAGCCTCCAGCGGGAGGGCCAGGATACGCAGTATTTT.

This clone has just a few counts. V is TRBV5-4 and J is TRBJ2-5; 8 bases line up with TRBD1. With 4 bases clipped from V and 5 bases from J, the junction kept 7 bases outside the gene matches. Germline CDR1 and CDR2: SGHNT and YYREEE (reference sequence). CDR3 length equals 14 residues. This CDR3 reads CASSPTGGDETQYF. CDR3 in DNA: TGTGCCAGCAGCCCCACAGGGGGAGACGAGACCCAGTACTTC.

The table lists this clone with a count of one. The chain couples TRBV11-3 to TRBJ2-7, with 10 positions matching TRBD2. The length of the CDR3 is 15 residues. V was pared by 4 bases and J by 3 bases, with 6 bases of the junction left unmatched. The V gene's germline CDR1 is SGHNT and CDR2 YENEEA. This CDR3 reads CASSSGGTSDYEQYF. The CDR3 nucleotides read TGTGCCAGCAGCTCCGGCGGGACTAGCGACTACGAGCAGTACTTC.

This chain links TRBV7-2 with TRBJ1-2, with TRBD1 as a possible D gene (5 bases). Deletions cut 7 bases from V and 1 base from J, with 13 bases between. This CDR3 has 14 amino acids. Germline loops: CDR1 SGHTA, CDR2 FQGNSA. The CDR3 reads CASTPSRDNYGYTF. CDR3 nucleotides: TGTGCCAGCACCCCCAGCAGGGATAACTATGGCTACACCTTC.

In its sample, this clone was seen once. The V and J genes are TRBV5-1 and TRBJ2-2, with 7 bases lining up with TRBD1. V was pared by 4 bases and J by 3 bases, with 9 bases of the junction left unmatched. Germline CDR1 reads SGHRS; CDR2 reads YFSETQ. The CDR3 contains 16 residues. CDR3 nucleotide sequence: TGCGCCAGCAGCCCTCCCAAGGGGGCCGACACCGGGGAGCTGTTTTTT. Its protein product is CASSPPKGADTGELFF.

V and J are TRBV19 and TRBJ1-5; D is possibly TRBD1 (5 bases). The CDR3 runs to 14 residues. Germline V gives CDR1 LNHDA, CDR2 SQIVND (reference sequence). Deletions cut 3 bases from V and 6 bases from J, with 12 bases between. This CDR3 is CASSMGQGRQPQHF. The CDR3 DNA follows: TGTGCCAGTAGTATGGGGCAGGGCCGTCAGCCCCAGCATTTT.